These 22 T cell receptor beta chains came from one sample sequenced in a study of cytomegalovirus exposure and HLA in healthy donors. The protocol was immunoSEQ multiplex PCR, while the TCRdb copy is restricted to in-frame clones and leaves out a portion. The data contain 200,000 or so clones, 84% of them seen just once; the ten biggest clones take up about an eighth. The sample comprised PBMCs. These TCRs come from a woman younger than 45 in good health and CMV-seropositive.

The rearrangement links TRBV5-4 to TRBJ1-2; the match to TRBD1 covers 7 bases. The J segment lost 5 bases and the V segment lost 5 bases, leaving 9 bases of the junction unmatched. Per germline, CDR1 SGHNT and CDR2 YYREEE (reference sequence). The length of the CDR3 is 14 residues. The CDR3 region is CASSSKTGTYGYTF. CDR3 in DNA: TGTGCCAGCAGTTCAAAGACAGGGACATATGGCTACACCTTC.

This chain links TRBV7-2 with TRBJ1-4; 8 nucleotides line up with TRBD1. The CDR3 totals 15 residues. Germline CDR1 is SGHTA and CDR2 is FQGNSA. With 5 bases clipped from V and 0 bases from J, the junction kept 2 bases outside the gene matches. CDR3 DNA sequence: TGTGCCAGCAGCGTACAGGGGGCAACTAATGAAAAACTGTTTTTT. Translating gives CASSVQGATNEKLFF.

This clone showed up just once. The chain combines TRBV5-1 with TRBJ2-7; D unclear. CDR1 SGHRS and CDR2 YFSETQ come from the germline V gene. With 1 base removed from V and 3 bases from J, the gap between germline ends came to 17 bases. The CDR3 consists of 16 residues. The CDR3 sequence is CASSLSYPARYYEQYF. CDR3 nucleotides: TGCGCCAGCAGCTTGAGCTACCCAGCGAGATACTACGAGCAGTACTTC.

This clone was recorded only once. The J gene is TRBJ2-7, the V gene TRBV4-2; 8 bases are a match to TRBD1. The J segment lost 6 bases and the V segment lost 2 bases, leaving 9 bases of the junction unmatched. The CDR3 extends over 15 amino acids. Germline CDR1 LGHNA, CDR2 YNFKEQ. CDR3: CASSQLGQGIGEQYF. CDR3 nucleotide sequence: TGTGCCAGCAGCCAATTAGGACAGGGCATTGGCGAGCAGTACTTC.

The gene calls are TRBV6-5 and TRBJ2-5; 7 bases line up with TRBD2. Germline CDR1 reads MNHEY; CDR2 reads SVGAGI. The CDR3 contains 16 residues. The J segment lost 7 bases and the V segment lost 0 bases, leaving 11 bases of the junction unmatched. The CDR3 loop reads CASSYSASGPEGTQYF. Here the CDR3 DNA reads TGTGCCAGCAGTTACTCGGCTAGCGGACCCGAAGGGACCCAGTACTTC.

The V gene is TRBV6-5, the J gene TRBJ1-1; unclear D gene. Trimming shortened V by 2 bases and J by 1 base, and 8 bases separated the two germline ends. Germline lookup yields CDR1 MNHEY and CDR2 SVGAGI. The CDR3 has 14 residues. CDR3 nucleotides: TGTGCCAGCAGTTACACCTCGGGGAACACTGAAGCTTTCTTT. Its translation: CASSYTSGNTEAFF.

This clone was counted once. This chain uses TRBV2 with TRBJ2-7, with D maybe TRBD1 (6 bases). With 5 bases removed from V and 2 bases from J, the gap between germline ends came to 16 bases. CDR1 is SNHLY, CDR2 FYNNEI, per germline. CDR3 length equals 15 residues. CDR3 region: CASSLNQGHPYEQYF. For the CDR3, the DNA is TGTGCCAGCAGTCTAAATCAGGGGCACCCCTACGAGCAGTACTTC.

This rearrangement joins TRBV7-9 to TRBJ2-7, with D possibly TRBD2 on 5 matching bases. The CDR3 contains 14 residues. Germline values: CDR1 SEHNR, CDR2 FQNEAQ (reference sequence). Trimming took off 5 bases at V and 0 bases at J, with 11 bases between the two ends. In nucleotides, the CDR3 is TGTGCCAGCAGCCGCACACTAGTCTCCTACGAGCAGTACTTC. This codes for CASSRTLVSYEQYF.

The J gene is TRBJ1-1, the V gene TRBV30; D is possibly TRBD1 (5 bases). From germline, CDR1 is GTSNPN and CDR2 SVGIG (reference sequence). V lost 2 bases and J 10 bases, leaving 17 bases between the germline ends. This CDR3 is 13 amino acids long. CDR3 residues: CAWSSQGGSGAFF. CDR3 DNA: TGTGCCTGGAGTTCCCAGGGCGGCTCGGGAGCTTTCTTT.

The chain has TRBV19 and TRBJ2-5; 7 bases match TRBD2. J was trimmed by 1 base and V by 3 bases; bases with no gene match: 5. The germline gives CDR1 LNHDA, CDR2 SQIVND (reference sequence). The length of the CDR3 is 15 residues. CDR3 sequence reads: CASSMASGGQETQYF. The CDR3 bases are TGTGCCAGTAGTATGGCTAGCGGAGGCCAAGAGACCCAGTACTTC.

The chain joins TRBV5-5 to TRBJ2-7; the D gene is possibly TRBD1 (6 bases). From germline, CDR1 is SGHKS and CDR2 YYEKEE (reference sequence). Deletions cut 5 bases from V and 2 bases from J, with 14 bases between. This CDR3 has 14 residues. The CDR3 DNA is TGTGCCAGCAGGGCTGCAGGGGTAACCTACGAGCAGTACTTC. This sequence encodes CASRAAGVTYEQYF.

The chain recombines TRBV29-1 with TRBJ2-3; TRBD2 agrees at 7 bases. This CDR3 has 14 amino acids. Losses at the gene ends were 5 bases for V and 6 bases for J; bases not matched to a gene: 11. Looked up from germline, CDR1 is SQVTM and CDR2 is ANQGSEA. The CDR3 is CSVSLGGVLDTQYF. CDR3 bases: TGCAGCGTTTCCCTGGGAGGGGTGTTGGATACGCAGTATTTT.

The J gene is TRBJ1-1, the V gene TRBV7-2; TRBD1 might be the D (6 bases). V shed 5 bases and J shed 1 base, with 20 bases lying between them. The V gene's germline CDR1 is SGHTA and CDR2 FQGNSA. The CDR3 totals 17 residues. The CDR3 sequence: CASSRDLIQGQNTEAFF. The CDR3 nucleotides read TGTGCCAGCAGCCGAGATTTAATACAGGGCCAGAACACTGAAGCTTTCTTT.

The chain links TRBV7-9 to TRBJ2-1; 9 bases map to TRBD1. Germline V gene sequence: CDR1 SEHNR, CDR2 FQNEAQ (reference sequence). V trimming: 8 bases; J trimming: 5 bases; junction bases outside the gene matches: 10. This CDR3 is built from 15 residues. CDR3 amino acids: CASPPDRGVNNEQFF. As DNA, the CDR3 is TGTGCCAGCCCACCGGACAGGGGTGTAAACAATGAGCAGTTCTTC.

The chain uses TRBV7-2 and TRBJ1-2; 7 nucleotides line up with TRBD1. Germline V gene data show CDR1 as SGHTA and CDR2 as FQGNSA. CDR3 length: 13 amino acids. V shed 4 bases, J shed 3 bases, and the junction held 2 bases outside the gene matches. The chain's CDR3 is CASSWDRDYGYTF. The CDR3 DNA reads as TGTGCCAGCAGCTGGGACAGAGACTATGGCTACACCTTC.

The chain has TRBV27 and TRBJ1-2; D is possibly TRBD1 (5 bases). In germline, CDR1 is MNHEY, CDR2 SMNVEV (reference sequence). Trimming pared 0 bases from V and 5 bases from J, leaving 13 bases between. The CDR3 sequence is 15 residues long. The CDR3 bases are TGTGCCAGCAGTTTATCAGTCCAGGGAATGTATGGCTACACCTTC. Protein product: CASSLSVQGMYGYTF.

The V call is TRBV29-1, the J call TRBJ2-2, with TRBD2 as a possible D gene (6 bases). Trimming cost V 7 bases and J 7 bases, with 16 bases left between them. The germline gives CDR1 SQVTM, CDR2 ANQGSEA. This CDR3 comprises 13 residues. Here the CDR3 reads CSGILGGGGELFF. CDR3 coding DNA: TGCAGCGGCATCTTGGGGGGTGGCGGGGAGCTGTTTTTT.

The chain couples TRBV27 to TRBJ2-1; D is uncertain. This CDR3 region has 13 residues. Trimming left V 0 bases short and J 7 bases short, with 7 bases between. Germline-derived CDR1 and CDR2 are MNHEY and SMNVEV (reference sequence). CDR3 sequence (DNA): TGTGCCAGCAGTTTATCCCACAGAAATGAGCAGTTCTTC. Encoded protein: CASSLSHRNEQFF.

For the CDR3, the DNA is TGTGCCAGCAGCCCCGCCTGGGGCGGGAGGACAGATACGCAGTATTTT. Translated, it gives CASSPAWGGRTDTQYF. The chain recombines TRBV11-2 with TRBJ2-3; 8 bases are a match to TRBD2. In germline, CDR1 is SGHAT, CDR2 FQNNGV. Losses at the gene ends were 5 bases for V and 3 bases for J; bases not matched to a gene: 10. The CDR3 consists of 16 residues. The complete variable domain, with remaining parts taken from reference TRBV11-2 and TRBJ2-3, reads EAGVAQSPRYKIIEKRQSVAFWCNPISGHATLYWYQQILGQGPKLLIQFQNNGVVDDSQLPKDRFSAERLKGVDSTLKIQPAKLEDSAVYLCASSPAWGGRTDTQYFGPGTRLTVL.

The chain recombines TRBV11-2 with TRBJ2-7; D not resolved. This CDR3 region has 16 residues. Trimming pared 0 bases from V and 1 base from J, leaving 13 bases between. CDR1 is SGHAT, CDR2 FQNNGV, per germline. CDR3 sequence reads: CASSLDYRTPSYEQYF. The DNA for the CDR3 is TGTGCCAGCAGCTTAGACTACAGAACACCATCCTACGAGCAGTACTTC.

The gene calls are TRBV4-2 and TRBJ2-3; a weak D match, TRBD2 (5 bases). CDR3 length: 14 residues. V lost 0 bases and J lost 3, with 7 bases in between. Germline V gene data show CDR1 as LGHNA and CDR2 as YNFKEQ. CDR3 loop: CASSQELGTDTQYF. In nucleotides, the CDR3 is TGTGCCAGCAGCCAAGAACTAGGGACAGATACGCAGTATTTT.

The chain couples TRBV4-1 to TRBJ2-1, with a possible D match to TRBD1 (6 bases). Looked up from germline, CDR1 is MGHRA and CDR2 is YSYEKL. The length of the CDR3 is 15 residues. V dropped 3 bases and J dropped 9 bases, with 18 bases sitting between them. This CDR3 is CASSHDPTGPGEQFF. The CDR3, as DNA: TGCGCCAGCAGCCACGACCCTACAGGGCCGGGTGAGCAGTTCTTC.